Detailed here is one T cell receptor (beta chain). Its cognate antigen has yet to be identified. Base quality data are lacking; no much larger clone is found one base away. Patients with autoimmune disease history or receiving systemic immunosuppression were excluded from the trial. Peripheral blood for TCR sequencing was collected from all dose cohorts at baseline, on cycle 4 day 1, and on cycle 7 day 1. The samples were taken from a phase I, first-in-human, multicenter, open-label dose-escalation trial of ivuxolimab. The trial enrolled adults with locally advanced or metastatic head and neck squamous cell, hepatocellular, melanoma or renal cell carcinoma. Before TCR sequencing, CD4+ T cells and CD8+ T cells were sorted from peripheral blood as separate populations. These data come from a study of OX40 agonist ivuxolimab in advanced cancers. Background on the whole study: Ivuxolimab, which targeted the costimulatory receptor OX40 (CD134), was an agonistic, fully human IgG2 monoclonal antibody. Of the approximately 54 patients in dose escalation, 19 had hepatocellular carcinoma, about 15 had melanoma, 9 had renal cell carcinoma and 9 had head and neck cancer. A male proportion of around 80% and a mean age of approximately 55 years, ranging from about 23 to 79, were recorded for the dose-escalation cohort. Intravenous ivuxolimab was administered to patients every 2 weeks at six dose levels: 0.01, 0.1, 0.3, 1.5, 3 and 10 mg/kg. Prior anti-PD-1, anti-PD-L1 or anti-CTLA-4 therapy was permitted, and checkpoint inhibitors had been received by around 40% of dose-escalation patients. The purpose of peripheral TCRbeta sequencing was to test whether ivuxolimab changed TCR sequence diversity and led to clonal T-cell expansion. Three dose-escalation patients achieved partial responses, one with hepatocellular carcinoma and two with cutaneous melanoma. The monotherapy dose-escalation portion (N ≈ 52 patients) of the phase I ivuxolimab trial is reported in the paper.

Genomic DNA was isolated from the sorted cells so that the TCRbeta CDR3 region could be sequenced. The immunoSEQ Assay was used for sequencing of TCRbeta CDR3 regions. The clones in this table, taken by TCRdb from immuneACCESS, are in-frame only. Not every clone is retained; where verified, under half of the shortfall comes from an unresolved V gene, and the cause of the rest is unknown. This sample gives around 11,000 clones in total; roughly 70% of them show up just once. The ten largest account for over 30% of the sample. The investigation overall reported the following: Low levels of normalized T-cell clonal expansion were also seen in some patients who did not respond. At doses from 0.1 to 3.0 mg/kg, clonal expansion was seen in both CD4+ and CD8+ blood T cells between baseline and week 6. After ivuxolimab, CD8+ T cells had more expanded clones than CD4+ T cells on average. Antigen specificity was not determined for the clonally expanded peripheral T cells. In partial responders in the 0.1-3.0 mg/kg groups, normalized peripheral clonal expansion was found to be among the lowest, especially among CD8+ T cells.

This TCR came from an adult with an advanced solid tumor such as melanoma, head and neck, liver or kidney cancer. The material sequenced was CD4+ or CD8+ T cells sorted from blood, taken in a trial of the OX40 agonist ivuxolimab.

At the DNA level, the sequence is TGTGCCAGCAGCCAGAGGGGTATGGAGACCCAGTACTTC. Its translation reads: CASSQRGMETQYF. The V and J segments used are TRBV6-6 and TRBJ2-5; the D element might be TRBD1 or TRBD2, as each aligns at 5 bases. The germline V gene (reference sequence) specifies MNHNY as CDR1 and SVGAGI as CDR2. The CDR3 has 13 amino acids, counting the end cysteine and phenylalanine. Only the CDR3 DNA is retained, 39 bases long and in frame from the first base. V sheds 6 bases and J sheds 5 bases, leaving 13 bases between their ends.